A selection of T cell receptor beta chains follows, all from one sample in a study of CD8+CD57+ T cells in acquired aplastic anemia. MiXCR, applied by TCRdb to the reads, yields one record per CDR3 protein. The sample shows around 500,000 distinct CDR3 sequences, 25% to 40% of them seen only once. Source material: sorted CD4+, CD8+, or CD8+CD57+ T cells (not recorded which) from PBMCs. The receptors derive from a human donor with aplastic anemia. Both conserved end residues are part of each CDR3. D genes are given only for firm matches. Some rows have no size entry. The others give once, few or many, or a class for an expanded clone.

J | V | D | size | CDR3 | DNA
TRBJ2-1 | TRBV5-1 | - | few | CASSLERKGYNEQFF | TGCGCCAGCAGCTTAGAGAGGAAGGGGTACAATGAGCAGTTCTTC
TRBJ2-3 | TRBV11-2 | TRBD2 | few | CASSSRGLAGRRDTQYF | TGTGCCAGCAGCTCACGGGGACTAGCGGGTCGCCGTGATACGCAGTATTTT
TRBJ1-2 | TRBV7-6 | - | many | CASSPEDRRNAYGYTF | TGTGCCAGCAGCCCCGAAGACCGACGGAATGCCTATGGCTACACCTTC
TRBJ1-4 | TRBV4-2 | TRBD1 | - | CASSQERGPEKLFF | TGTGCCAGCAGCCAAGAGAGGGGGCCTGAAAAACTGTTTTTT
TRBJ1-3 | TRBV6-1 | TRBD1 | - | CASSVGTGNFGNTIYF | TGTGCCAGCAGTGTCGGGACAGGGAATTTTGGAAACACCATATATTTT
TRBJ2-5 | TRBV7-3 | - | many | CASSRTLQETQYF | TGTGCCAGCAGCCGTACCCTCCAAGAGACCCAGTACTTC
TRBJ2-5 | TRBV2 | TRBD1 | - | CASSTTGVSEETQYF | TGTGCCAGCAGTACCACAGGGGTGTCGGAAGAGACCCAGTACTTC
TRBJ2-5 | TRBV15 | - | many | CAAQTGSEETQYF | TGTGCCGCACAAACGGGATCAGAAGAGACCCAGTACTTC
TRBJ1-5 | TRBV2 | - | many | CASSKNGQPQHF | TGTGCCAGCAGCAAGAATGGCCAGCCCCAGCATTTT
TRBJ2-7 | TRBV29-1 | TRBD2 | many | CSGGLADGEQYF | TGCAGCGGGGGACTAGCGGACGGGGAGCAGTACTTC
TRBJ1-1 | TRBV4-2 | - | few | CASSPVGTTEAFF | TGTGCCAGCAGCCCTGTCGGAACGACTGAAGCTTTCTTT
TRBJ1-5 | TRBV10-2 | - | many | CASSGGVGQPQHF | TGCGCCAGCAGTGGAGGGGTTGGACAGCCCCAGCATTTT
TRBJ2-3 | TRBV30 | TRBD2 | - | CAWSVRPSGIDTQYF | TGTGCCTGGAGTGTACGGCCTAGCGGGATAGATACGCAGTATTTT
TRBJ2-4 | TRBV20-1 | TRBD1 | - | CSAGVGTGRNIQYF | TGCAGTGCCGGGGTCGGGACAGGGAGGAACATTCAGTACTTC
TRBJ1-2 | TRBV19 | TRBD1 | - | CASNDRGNYGYTF | TGTGCCAGTAATGACAGGGGAAACTATGGCTACACCTTC
TRBJ2-7 | TRBV7-9 | TRBD2 | many | CASSSGGAYEQYF | TGTGCCAGCAGCTCGGGGGGAGCATACGAGCAGTACTTC
TRBJ2-5 | TRBV5-8 | - | few | CASSFGERTQYF | TGTGCCAGCAGCTTCGGAGAAAGAACCCAGTACTTC
TRBJ2-7 | TRBV6-1 | - | - | CASNRASSYEQYF | TGTGCCAGCAATAGGGCCAGCTCCTACGAGCAGTACTTC
TRBJ1-6 | TRBV10-3 | TRBD1 | - | CAAGTGGNSPLHF | TGTGCCGCCGGGACAGGGGGCAATTCACCCCTCCACTTT
TRBJ1-1 | TRBV19 | TRBD1 | many | CASSSRQGGTEAFF | TGTGCCAGTAGTTCTCGACAGGGAGGCACTGAAGCTTTCTTT
TRBJ1-2 | TRBV10-3 | - | - | CAAGADYGYTF | TGTGCCGCGGGGGCAGACTATGGCTACACCTTC
TRBJ2-3 | TRBV19 | - | many | CASSPRTRPDTQYF | TGTGCCAGTAGTCCTCGAACACGGCCAGATACGCAGTATTTT
TRBJ2-3 | TRBV5-1 | TRBD2 | few | CASSPRLAGHTDTQYF | TGCGCCAGCAGCCCTCGACTAGCGGGGCACACAGATACGCAGTATTTT
TRBJ2-5 | TRBV11-2 | TRBD2 | - | CASSFGLAGIQETQYF | TGTGCCAGCAGCTTTGGGCTAGCGGGTATCCAAGAGACCCAGTACTTC
TRBJ1-2 | TRBV2 | - | - | CASICGTTNYGYTF | TGTGCCAGCATATGTGGTACGACTAACTATGGCTACACCTTC
TRBJ2-7 | TRBV6-5 | - | - | CASSNRASHEQYF | TGTGCCAGCAGTAACAGGGCATCTCACGAGCAGTACTTC
TRBJ1-2 | TRBV2 | TRBD1 | few | CASSASGTAGGYTF | TGTGCCAGCAGTGCTTCCGGGACAGCGGGGGGCTACACCTTC
TRBJ2-7 | TRBV9 | TRBD2 | many | CASSVGVAGGYEQYF | TGTGCCAGCAGCGTAGGAGTAGCGGGAGGCTACGAGCAGTACTTC
TRBJ2-1 | TRBV9 | TRBD2 | - | CASSVGAGAGGEQFF | TGTGCCAGCAGCGTAGGGGCGGGAGCGGGCGGTGAGCAGTTCTTC
TRBJ2-1 | TRBV30 | - | - | CAWSYQSEQFF | TGTGCCTGGAGTTACCAATCTGAGCAGTTCTTC
TRBJ2-7 | TRBV6-1 | - | - | CASSKDPGTYEQYF | TGTGCCAGCTCTAAGGATCCCGGCACCTACGAGCAGTACTTC
TRBJ2-7 | TRBV6-1 | TRBD1 | - | CASREQGLPSYEQYF | TGTGCCAGCAGGGAACAGGGGCTCCCCTCCTACGAGCAGTACTTC
TRBJ2-1 | TRBV12-3/TRBV12-4 | - | - | CASSFAGTDDEQFF | TGTGCCAGCAGTTTTGCGGGGACCGACGATGAGCAGTTCTTC
TRBJ1-5 | TRBV10-3 | - | - | CAISELGGQPQHF | TGTGCCATCAGTGAGCTGGGGGGCCAGCCCCAGCATTTT
TRBJ2-7 | TRBV7-2 | - | many | CASSGSGYEQYF | TGTGCCAGCAGCGGGTCCGGTTACGAGCAGTACTTC
TRBJ2-3 | TRBV7-4 | TRBD2 | once | CASSLSGGAPPDTQYF | TGTGCCAGCAGCCTGAGCGGGGGGGCCCCCCCAGATACGCAGTATTTT
TRBJ2-2 | TRBV5-5 | - | - | CASSSEMNTGELFF | TGTGCCAGCAGCTCCGAAATGAACACCGGGGAGCTGTTTTTT
TRBJ2-7 | TRBV12-3/TRBV12-4 | TRBD2 | - | CASSFIRYRGTSGPYEQYF | TGTGCCAGCAGTTTTATTCGATACAGAGGGACTAGCGGGCCCTACGAGCAGTACTTC
TRBJ2-1 | TRBV7-9 | - | - | CASSPAPNEQFF | TGTGCCAGCAGCCCGGCCCCCAATGAGCAGTTCTTC
TRBJ2-3 | TRBV12-3/TRBV12-4 | - | many | CASSFGADTQYF | TGTGCCAGCAGTTTCGGTGCGGATACGCAGTATTTT
TRBJ2-7 | TRBV11-3 | - | many | CASSLGGEVREQYF | TGTGCCAGCAGCTTAGGCGGCGAGGTGCGAGAGCAGTACTTC
TRBJ2-2 | TRBV20-1 | - | - | CSARAGTTGELFF | TGCAGTGCTAGAGCGGGCACCACCGGGGAGCTGTTTTTT
TRBJ2-7 | TRBV19 | TRBD1 | many | CASSIGDRAYEQYF | TGTGCCAGTAGTATAGGGGACAGGGCCTACGAGCAGTACTTC
TRBJ2-5 | TRBV25-1 | TRBD1 | - | CAIAGTGGGETQYF | TGTGCCATCGCCGGGACAGGGGGTGGAGAGACCCAGTACTTC
TRBJ2-5 | TRBV10-3 | TRBD2 | - | CASSPWGGKTQYF | TGTGCCAGCAGCCCCTGGGGGGGAAAGACCCAGTACTTC
TRBJ1-1 | TRBV6-1 | TRBD1 | few | CASSEGGTGATGIF | TGTGCCAGCAGTGAAGGAGGGACAGGGGCGACGGGAATCTTT
TRBJ2-7 | TRBV5-6 | - | many | CASSLGPEQYF | TGTGCCAGCAGCTTGGGCCCCGAGCAGTACTTC
TRBJ1-6 | TRBV10-3 | - | many | CAISEGVLSDNSPLHF | TGTGCCATCAGTGAGGGTGTCCTATCCGATAATTCACCCCTCCACTTT
TRBJ2-7 | TRBV5-1 | TRBD1 | - | CASSRDRAEEQYF | TGTGCCAGCAGCAGGGACAGGGCCGAAGAGCAGTACTTC
TRBJ2-7 | TRBV7-8 | TRBD2 | - | CASSLGLAGEYSSYEQYF | TGTGCCAGCAGCTTGGGCCTAGCGGGAGAGTATTCCTCCTACGAGCAGTACTTC
TRBJ2-1 | TRBV20-1 | TRBD2 | - | CSATLAGIYNEQFF | TGCAGTGCGACACTAGCGGGGATCTACAATGAGCAGTTCTTC
TRBJ1-3 | TRBV19 | - | - | CASSIRESSGSTIYF | TGTGCCAGTAGTATCCGGGAGAGCTCTGGAAGCACCATATATTTT